This entry lists 28 T cell receptor beta chains sequenced from one sample in a study of T-cell memory formation after mild COVID-19. TCRdb re-called the 5' RACE reads with MiXCR, one entry per CDR3 protein. The data hold around 320,000 distinct CDR3 sequences, with more than 13% observed a single time. The sequencing input was PBMCs or a T cell subset sorted from them (not recorded which). The receptors derive from a man aged 18-30 years who had mild COVID-19 (a few samples of this study predate the infection). Cell type and time point are not known.

The sample holds many counts of this clonotype. The chain has TRBV20-1 and TRBJ2-1, with 9 bases lining up with TRBD2. V lost 2 bases to trimming and J lost 7 bases; unmatched junction nucleotides: 3. Germline CDR1 reads DFQATT; CDR2 reads SNEGSKA (reference sequence). There are 13 residues in the CDR3. The CDR3 bases are TGCAGTGCTAGACGGCTAGCGGGAAATGAGCAGTTCTTC. Amino acids: CSARRLAGNEQFF.

This clonotype has a handful of counts. The genes are TRBV5-1 and TRBJ1-5, with TRBD1 matching 9 bases. Per the germline V gene, CDR1 is SGHRS and CDR2 is YFSETQ. The CDR3 is 16 amino acids. The V and J ends lost 4 bases and 1 base, in that order; junction bases with no gene match: 6. Here the CDR3 DNA reads TGCGCCAGCAGCCCGGGACAGGGTGGAAGCAATCAGCCCCAGCATTTT. Its protein is CASSPGQGGSNQPQHF.

V usage is TRBV29-1 and J usage is TRBJ2-5; weak D call: TRBD2 (6 bases). The CDR3 runs 14 residues. Germline lookup yields CDR1 SQVTM and CDR2 ANQGSEA. Trimming left V 5 bases short and J 7 bases short, with 20 bases between. DNA of the CDR3: TGCAGCGTTTGGAGGGACCAGGATTCGGGGACCCAGTACTTC. Translation: CSVWRDQDSGTQYF.

V usage is TRBV20-1 and J usage is TRBJ2-1; D gene unclear. CDR3 length: 13 residues. CDR1 is DFQATT and CDR2 is SNEGSKA in the germline V gene (reference sequence). Trimming stripped 2 bases from V and 9 bases from J, with 14 bases between. The CDR3 DNA reads TGCAGTGCTAGAAAGGCCTCCGCCGGTGAGCAGTTCTTC. Translation gives CSARKASAGEQFF.

The chain has TRBV25-1 and TRBJ2-3, with D perhaps matching TRBD1 or TRBD2 (5 bases each). Trimming stripped 10 bases from V and 6 bases from J, with 14 bases between. Germline loops: CDR1 MGHDK, CDR2 SYGVNS. The CDR3 sequence is 12 residues long. The CDR3 loop is CATRDLGDTQYF. DNA of the CDR3: TGTGCCACCAGGGACCTGGGGGATACGCAGTATTTT. The variable domain in full, with the rest retrieved from reference TRBV25-1 and TRBJ2-3, is EADIYQTPRYLVIGTGKKITLECSQTMGHDKMYWYQQDPGMELHLIHYSYGVNSTEKGDLSSESTVSRIRTEHFPLTLESARPSHTSQYLCATRDLGDTQYFGPGTRLTVL.

The chain is built from TRBV7-8 and TRBJ1-5; maybe TRBD1 (6 bases). Germline CDR1 is SGHVS and CDR2 is FQNEAQ. The CDR3 extends over 15 amino acids. The V and J ends lost 5 bases and 6 bases respectively, with 17 bases between them. CDR3 residues: CASSPTRGASQPQHF. The CDR3 nucleotides are TGTGCCAGCAGCCCGACAAGGGGGGCCAGTCAGCCCCAGCATTTT.

This clonotype was seen ten or more times. This rearrangement joins TRBV28 to TRBJ1-2; TRBD1 matches at 7 bases. V shed 5 bases, J shed 2 bases, and the junction held 14 bases outside the gene matches. This CDR3 comprises 17 residues. Germline values: CDR1 MDHEN, CDR2 SYDVKM. CDR3: CASSAATQTGINYGYTF. CDR3 nucleotides: TGTGCCAGCAGTGCCGCTACTCAGACAGGGATCAACTATGGCTACACCTTC.

There are many counts of this clonotype. The chain links TRBV5-1 to TRBJ2-1, with 7 bases identical to TRBD2. The germline V gene encodes CDR1 SGHRS and CDR2 YFSETQ. V shed 4 bases, J shed 6 bases, and the junction held 10 bases outside the gene matches. This CDR3 comprises 15 residues. CDR3 in DNA: TGCGCCAGCAGCAGGGGAGGGCAGTCCGGCAATGAGCAGTTCTTC. Its translation is CASSRGGQSGNEQFF.

The rearrangement uses TRBV4-3 and TRBJ2-2; D assignment may be TRBD1 or TRBD2 (5 bases each). Germline values: CDR1 LGHNA, CDR2 YSLEER. CDR3 length equals 15 residues. The V and J ends lost 0 bases and 5 bases respectively, with 10 bases between them. CDR3 in DNA: TGCGCCAGCAGCCAAGAAGGGGACGGAACCGGGGAGCTGTTTTTT. Translating it yields CASSQEGDGTGELFF.

V is TRBV7-9 and J is TRBJ2-5, with 7 bases lining up with TRBD1. Germline trimming cut 7 bases from V and 5 bases from J; bases unmatched to any gene: 13. Germline-derived CDR1 and CDR2 are SEHNR and FQNEAQ (reference sequence). CDR3 size: 15 residues. CDR3 sequence (DNA): TGTGCCAGCACTGTAGGGGGCCCCGGAGCCGAGACCCAGTACTTC. This translates into CASTVGGPGAETQYF.

This clonotype was counted between two and nine times. V usage is TRBV7-2 and J usage is TRBJ2-5, with TRBD2 as a possible D gene (6 bases). Looked up from germline, CDR1 is SGHTA and CDR2 is FQGNSA. The CDR3 has 15 amino acids. V was shortened by 1 base and J by 5 bases, with 14 bases between the two germline ends. CDR3 bases: TGTGCCAGCAGCTTAGACGGGAGTTCGACGGAGACCCAGTACTTC. This gives the protein CASSLDGSSTETQYF.

This clonotype was seen ten or more times. The V and J genes are TRBV7-9 and TRBJ2-1, with a tentative D call TRBD1 (5 bases). Germline CDR1 reads SEHNR; CDR2 reads FQNEAQ (reference sequence). This CDR3 contains 13 residues. The V and J ends lost 8 bases and 9 bases respectively, with 17 bases between them. CDR3 nucleotides: TGTGCCAGCCCAAGGGCAGGGAAGGGTGAGCAGTTCTTC. Amino acid sequence: CASPRAGKGEQFF.

The sample holds a few counts of this clonotype. The rearrangement uses TRBV4-3 and TRBJ2-7, with 8 bases lining up with TRBD2. The J segment lost 1 base and the V segment lost 0 bases, leaving 2 bases of the junction unmatched. This CDR3 has 15 residues. Germline loops: CDR1 LGHNA, CDR2 YSLEER. CDR3 nucleotides: TGCGCCAGCAGCCAAGAAAGCGGGGGTTCCTACGAGCAGTACTTC. Its translation is CASSQESGGSYEQYF.

The rearrangement uses TRBV29-1 and TRBJ1-1; TRBD1 aligns across 8 bases. With V trimmed by 7 bases and J by 1 base, 5 bases remained unmatched. The CDR3 sequence is 13 residues long. CDR1 is SQVTM, CDR2 ANQGSEA, per germline. The CDR3 bases are TGCAGCGGTGGGCAGGGGGCGAACACTGAAGCTTTCTTT. Its protein is CSGGQGANTEAFF.

Many counts were recorded for this clonotype. This chain joins TRBV5-1 and TRBJ1-5; D call uncertain. Germline CDR1 is SGHRS and CDR2 is YFSETQ. V was pared by 2 bases and J by 3 bases, with 12 bases between. This CDR3 comprises 15 residues. CDR3 sequence (DNA): TGCGCCAGCAGCTTCTCGGGCCCACCCAATCAGCCCCAGCATTTT. Translated, it gives CASSFSGPPNQPQHF.

This clonotype showed up many times. The chain joins TRBV7-2 to TRBJ1-3; D is ambiguous. CDR3 length: 15 amino acids. CDR1 is SGHTA and CDR2 is FQGNSA in the germline V gene. The germline V and J ends were trimmed by 5 bases and 3 bases, with 14 bases remaining between them. The CDR3 coding sequence is TGTGCCAGCAGCCCACCGACATCTTATGGAAACACCATATATTTT. Residues: CASSPPTSYGNTIYF.

The chain joins TRBV7-9 to TRBJ2-7; 8 bases are a match to TRBD2. The CDR3 is 15 amino acids. Germline trimming cut 5 bases from V and 2 bases from J; bases unmatched to any gene: 8. Germline V gene lookup returns CDR1 SEHNR and CDR2 FQNEAQ (reference sequence). CDR3 protein: CASSPPSGSTYEQYF. For the CDR3, the DNA is TGTGCCAGCAGCCCCCCTAGCGGGTCAACCTACGAGCAGTACTTC.

This clonotype was seen a handful of times. J is TRBJ2-7 and V is TRBV20-1; D is perhaps TRBD1 (8 bases). Germline CDR1 and CDR2: DFQATT and SNEGSKA (reference sequence). Deletions cut 5 bases from V and 4 bases from J, with 21 bases between. The length of the CDR3 is 15 residues. The CDR3 loop reads CSAPLGGTGRYEQYF. CDR3 nucleotides: TGCAGTGCTCCTCTCGGGGGGACAGGCCGTTACGAGCAGTACTTC.

This clonotype was seen a handful of times. V and J are TRBV2 and TRBJ2-3; 11 nucleotides match TRBD2. This CDR3 comprises 15 residues. Germline V lookup: CDR1 SNHLY, CDR2 FYNNEI. Trimming cost V 5 bases and J 3 bases; bases outside gene matches: 4. In DNA, the CDR3 is TGTGCCAGCAGTACTAGCGGGGGAGCGACAGATACGCAGTATTTT. Amino acids: CASSTSGGATDTQYF. Complete variable domain (other parts from reference TRBV2 and TRBJ2-3): EPEVTQTPSHQVTQMGQEVILRCVPISNHLYFYWYRQILGQKVEFLVSFYNNEISEKSEIFDDQFSVERPDGSNFTLKIRSTKLEDSAMYFCASSTSGGATDTQYFGPGTRLTVL.

The V and J genes are TRBV6-5 and TRBJ1-3; D perhaps matches TRBD1 (5 bases). V dropped 8 bases and J dropped 4 bases, with 18 bases sitting between them. This CDR3 spans 15 amino acids. The V gene's germline CDR1 is MNHEY and CDR2 SVGAGI. In nucleotides, the CDR3 is TGTGCCAGCGTCTTCCAGGGTCTAGGCGGAAACACCATATATTTT. Amino acids: CASVFQGLGGNTIYF.

The CDR3 reads CASSLVRTGHSGANVLTF. The DNA for the CDR3 is TGTGCCAGCAGCTTGGTTCGGACAGGGCACTCTGGGGCCAACGTCCTGACTTTC. The J gene is TRBJ2-6, the V gene TRBV5-6; TRBD1 matches 8 bases. Germline loops: CDR1 SGHDT, CDR2 YYEEEE. The V segment lost 0 bases and the J segment 0 bases; nucleotides outside the gene matches: 5. This CDR3 spans 18 amino acids.

The chain employs TRBV10-3 and TRBJ2-5; possible D gene TRBD1, 6 bases. The CDR3 consists of 13 residues. Germline V gives CDR1 ENHRY, CDR2 SYGVKD. Trimming removed 3 bases at V and 1 base at J, with 6 bases between. The CDR3 spells CAISEQGQETQYF. In DNA, the CDR3 is TGTGCCATCAGTGAACAGGGCCAAGAGACCCAGTACTTC.

This clonotype came up a few times. V usage is TRBV6-5 and J usage is TRBJ1-1; no reliable D call. This CDR3 region has 14 residues. CDR1 MNHEY and CDR2 SVGAGI come from the germline V gene. The germline V and J ends were trimmed by 0 bases and 4 bases, with 9 bases remaining between them. The CDR3 nucleotides read TGTGCCAGCAGTTACTCGCCGCTGGGCACTGAAGCTTTCTTT. Amino acids: CASSYSPLGTEAFF.

V and J are TRBV20-1 and TRBJ2-7, with 9 bases matching TRBD1. Trimming cost V 7 bases and J 6 bases; bases outside gene matches: 16. The CDR3 sequence is 15 residues long. The V gene's germline CDR1 is DFQATT and CDR2 SNEGSKA (reference sequence). As DNA, the CDR3 is TGCAGTGTTGGTCGAGGACAGGGGTTAATCGGCGAGCAGTACTTC. Amino acids: CSVGRGQGLIGEQYF.

This sequence joins TRBV5-1 and TRBJ2-7; 11 bases align to TRBD1. Germline V lookup: CDR1 SGHRS, CDR2 YFSETQ. The CDR3 runs 15 residues. Trimming at V came to 4 bases and at J to 4 bases, leaving 7 bases not matched to a gene. CDR3 nucleotide sequence: TGCGCCAGCAGCCCGGGGACAGGGGGTCTTTACGAGCAGTACTTC. It translates to CASSPGTGGLYEQYF.

The chain has TRBV9 and TRBJ1-6; D is perhaps TRBD1 (6 bases). This CDR3 is built from 15 residues. Germline V gene data show CDR1 as SGDLS and CDR2 as YYNGEE. V was trimmed by 4 bases and J by 6 bases, leaving 14 bases between them. CDR3 in amino acids: CASSPGGGSNSPLHF. The CDR3 DNA reads as TGTGCCAGCAGCCCAGGAGGGGGAAGTAATTCACCCCTCCACTTT.

The rearrangement links TRBV11-2 to TRBJ2-3, with 11 nucleotides matching TRBD1. The V gene's germline CDR1 is SGHAT and CDR2 FQNNGV. Losses at the gene ends were 6 bases for V and 5 bases for J; bases not matched to a gene: 7. The CDR3 covers 15 residues. DNA for the CDR3: TGTGCCAGCAGATCGGGACAGGGGGATATAGATACGCAGTATTTT. As protein: CASRSGQGDIDTQYF.

This sequence joins TRBV6-2 or TRBV6-3 and TRBJ2-7, with TRBD1 matching 10 bases. Germline V gene lookup returns CDR1 MNHEY and CDR2 SVGEGT. CDR3 length equals 14 residues. V trimming: 2 bases; J trimming: 4 bases; junction bases outside the gene matches: 2. CDR3 in amino acids: CASSYGTGEYEQYF. CDR3 bases: TGTGCCAGCAGTTACGGGACAGGGGAATACGAGCAGTACTTC.